The source of this TCR beta chain is a study of cytomegalovirus exposure and HLA in healthy donors. With 60 Vbeta and 13 Jbeta primers, the PCR was carried out. Using immunoSEQ multiplex PCR, the repertoire was profiled, and TCRdb retains in-frame clones only, with some absent. The sample lists 75,000 to 90,000 clones; around 81% were seen once. About this clone: What it binds is not known.

Germline-derived CDR1 and CDR2 are MNHNS and SASEGT. The length of the CDR3 is 15 residues. Notes on the study in general: Indistinguishability led to the exclusion of some V segments, TRBV6-2 and TRBV6-3 included. In vitro assays verified that a few CMV-associated chains recognized CMV antigens specifically.

The clonotype comes from a male donor in good health and CMV-seropositive. This rearrangement joins TRBV6-1 to TRBJ2-5; 9 positions match TRBD2. The closer fit of TRBJ2-7 to the DNA end suggests the J call may be wrong. Sequencing used PBMCs. In DNA, the CDR3 is TGTGCCAGCAGTGAAAGAGCGGGAGGCCGCTACGAGCAGTACTTC. Its protein is CASSERAGGRYEQYF.